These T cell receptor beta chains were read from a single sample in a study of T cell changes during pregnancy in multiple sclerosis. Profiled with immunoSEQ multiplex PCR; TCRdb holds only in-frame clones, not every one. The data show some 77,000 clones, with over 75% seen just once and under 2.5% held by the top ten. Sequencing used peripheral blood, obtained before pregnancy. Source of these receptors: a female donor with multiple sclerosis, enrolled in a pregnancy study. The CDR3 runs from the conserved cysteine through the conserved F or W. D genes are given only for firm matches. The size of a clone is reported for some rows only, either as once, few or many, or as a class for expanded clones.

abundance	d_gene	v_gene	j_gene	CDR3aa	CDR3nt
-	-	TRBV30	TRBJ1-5	CAWSVGSHSNQPQHF	TGTGCCTGGAGTGTGGGCAGCCATAGCAATCAGCCCCAGCATTTT
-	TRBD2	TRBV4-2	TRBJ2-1	CASSQDPSGGHNEQFF	TGTGCCAGCAGCCAAGATCCTAGCGGGGGCCACAATGAGCAGTTCTTC
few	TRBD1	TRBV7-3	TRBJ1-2	CASSPGQGYYGYTF	TGTGCCAGCAGCCCCGGACAGGGCTACTATGGCTACACCTTC
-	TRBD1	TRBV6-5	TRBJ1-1	CASSYGDSTKAFF	TGTGCCAGCAGTTATGGGGACAGTACGAAGGCTTTCTTT
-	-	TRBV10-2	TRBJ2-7	CASSERGSSNEQYF	TGCGCCAGCAGTGAAAGGGGGTCGAGCAACGAGCAGTACTTC
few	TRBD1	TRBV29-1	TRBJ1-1	CSVGSSGGGAEAFF	TGCAGCGTGGGATCCTCAGGGGGTGGGGCTGAAGCTTTCTTT
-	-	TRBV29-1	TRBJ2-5	CSPLGASETQYF	TGCAGCCCTCTGGGGGCGAGCGAGACCCAGTACTTC
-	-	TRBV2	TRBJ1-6	CASSEAGGALDSPLHF	TGTGCCAGCAGTGAAGCAGGGGGGGCCCTGGATTCACCCCTCCACTTT
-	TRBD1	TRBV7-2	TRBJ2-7	CASSFRGLGGYEQYF	TGTGCCAGCAGCTTCAGGGGGCTTGGGGGGTACGAGCAGTACTTC
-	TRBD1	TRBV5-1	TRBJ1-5	CASSLEPPGQGHQPQHF	TGCGCCAGCAGCTTGGAGCCCCCGGGACAGGGTCATCAGCCCCAGCATTTT
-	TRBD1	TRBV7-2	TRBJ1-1	CASSLTTGISLTEAFF	TGTGCCAGCAGCTTAACGACAGGGATCTCTCTCACTGAAGCTTTCTTT
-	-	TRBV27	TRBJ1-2	CASRFTGQGTYTF	TGTGCCAGCAGGTTCACCGGGCAGGGAACCTACACCTTC
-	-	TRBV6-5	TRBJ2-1	CASSYSSRVEQFF	TGTGCCAGCAGTTACTCGTCCAGGGTGGAGCAGTTCTTC
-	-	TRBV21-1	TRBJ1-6	CASPPRAGVASPLHF	TGTGCCAGCCCCCCCCGGGCAGGGGTCGCTTCACCCCTCCACTTT
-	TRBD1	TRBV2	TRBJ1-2	CASSPGQGGTYRGYTF	TGTGCCAGCAGTCCGGGACAGGGGGGCACGTATCGTGGCTACACCTTC
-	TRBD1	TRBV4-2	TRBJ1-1	CASSQGQGPDKAFF	TGTGCCAGCAGCCAGGGACAGGGACCCGACAAGGCTTTCTTT
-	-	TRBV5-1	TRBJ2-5	CASSSTGFGETQYF	TGCGCCAGCAGCTCGACAGGATTTGGCGAGACCCAGTACTTC
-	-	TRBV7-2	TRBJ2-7	CASSFGGRVTYEQYF	TGTGCCAGCAGCTTTGGTGGCAGGGTCACCTACGAGCAGTACTTC
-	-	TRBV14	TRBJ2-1	CASSQDAPRPVNEQFF	TGTGCCAGCAGCCAAGATGCCCCTAGGCCGGTCAATGAGCAGTTCTTC
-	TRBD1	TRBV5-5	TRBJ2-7	CASREGQSYEQYF	TGTGCCAGCAGAGAGGGACAGAGCTACGAGCAGTACTTC
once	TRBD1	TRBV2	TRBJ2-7	CASSGQGYEQYF	TGTGCCAGCAGTGGACAGGGCTACGAGCAGTACTTC
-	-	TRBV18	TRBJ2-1	CASSPRQALDNEQFF	TGTGCCAGCTCACCAAGACAGGCCCTAGACAATGAGCAGTTCTTC
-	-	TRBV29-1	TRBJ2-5	CSVARARGGPETQYF	TGCAGCGTTGCACGTGCAAGGGGGGGGCCAGAGACCCAGTACTTC
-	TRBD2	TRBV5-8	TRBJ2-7	CASRRGLAGDEQYF	TGTGCCAGCAGGCGGGGACTAGCGGGGGATGAGCAGTACTTC
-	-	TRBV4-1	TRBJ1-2	CASSQDPGGAHYGYTF	TGCGCCAGCAGCCAAGATCCTGGAGGGGCTCACTATGGCTACACCTTC
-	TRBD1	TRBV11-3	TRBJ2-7	CASSTRTGDYEQYF	TGTGCCAGCAGCACACGGACAGGGGACTACGAGCAGTACTTC
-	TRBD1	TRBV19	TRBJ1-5	CASSPGDRKMTTWRQPQHF	TGTGCCAGTAGTCCTGGGGACAGAAAAATGACTACTTGGCGTCAGCCCCAGCATTTT
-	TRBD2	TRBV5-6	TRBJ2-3	CASSLPGTSVGTDTQYF	TGTGCCAGCAGCTTGCCCGGGACTAGTGTGGGCACAGATACGCAGTATTTT
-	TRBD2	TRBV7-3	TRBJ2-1	CASSHRLAGFNEQFF	TGTGCCAGCAGCCACCGACTAGCGGGGTTTAATGAGCAGTTCTTC
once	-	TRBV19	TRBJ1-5	CASSIQRVGGRIAPQHF	TGTGCCAGTAGTATCCAGAGGGTAGGCGGCCGGATAGCGCCCCAGCATTTT
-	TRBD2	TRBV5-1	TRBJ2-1	CASSPLTSGGLDEQFF	TGCGCCAGCAGCCCGCTAACTAGCGGAGGCTTGGATGAGCAGTTCTTC
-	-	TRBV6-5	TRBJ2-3	CASSYSNKNTQYF	TGTGCCAGCAGCTACTCGAACAAGAATACGCAGTATTTT
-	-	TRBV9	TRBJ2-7	CASSTDPGSSYEQYF	TGTGCCAGCAGCACCGATCCGGGGAGCTCCTACGAGCAGTACTTC
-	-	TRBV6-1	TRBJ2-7	CASSRQAYEQYF	TGTGCCAGCAGTAGGCAAGCGTACGAGCAGTACTTC
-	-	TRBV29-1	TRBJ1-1	CSVEDFQGSEAFF	TGCAGCGTTGAAGATTTTCAAGGGAGTGAAGCTTTCTTT
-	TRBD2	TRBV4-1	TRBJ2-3	CASSLLAGGTDTQYF	TGCGCCAGCAGCCTTCTAGCGGGCGGGACAGATACGCAGTATTTT
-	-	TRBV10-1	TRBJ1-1	CASSESGDTEAFF	TGCGCCAGCAGTGAGTCAGGGGACACTGAAGCTTTCTTT
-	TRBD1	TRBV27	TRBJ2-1	CACQVGTGYNEQFF	TGTGCCTGCCAGGTCGGGACAGGGTACAATGAGCAGTTCTTC
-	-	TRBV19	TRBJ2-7	CASSPGLSSYEQYF	TGTGCCAGTAGCCCCGGGTTAAGCTCCTACGAGCAGTACTTC
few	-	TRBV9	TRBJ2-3	CASSPREGAGGTQYF	TGTGCCAGCAGCCCAAGAGAGGGGGCGGGAGGTACGCAGTATTTT
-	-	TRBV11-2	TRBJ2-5	CASSLGAPETQYF	TGTGCCAGCAGCTTAGGAGCGCCGGAGACCCAGTACTTC
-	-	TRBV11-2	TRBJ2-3	CASSPGTRRRLYTQYF	TGTGCCAGCAGCCCGGGAACCCGTAGGCGCCTTTATACGCAGTATTTT
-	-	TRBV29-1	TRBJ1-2	CSAGAEGVLPF	TGCAGCGCTGGGGCGGAGGGCGTCCTCCCCTTC
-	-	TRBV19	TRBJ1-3	CASSIMREVAGNTIYF	TGTGCCAGTAGTATTATGAGGGAAGTCGCTGGAAACACCATATATTTT
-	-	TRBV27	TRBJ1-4	CASRGRGGGTNEKLFF	TGTGCCAGCAGGGGACGTGGGGGAGGAACTAATGAAAAACTGTTTTTT
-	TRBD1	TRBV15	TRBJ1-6	CATSRDPHSGQGGSPLHF	TGTGCCACCAGCAGAGATCCCCACTCGGGACAGGGCGGTTCACCCCTCCACTTT
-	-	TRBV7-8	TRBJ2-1	CASSSGTQSLYEQFF	TGTGCCAGCAGCTCCGGGACTCAATCTTTATATGAGCAGTTCTTC
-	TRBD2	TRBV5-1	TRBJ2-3	CASSCFKELAGYRRSTDTQYF	TGCGCCAGCAGCTGTTTTAAGGAGCTAGCGGGGTACAGACGAAGCACAGATACGCAGTATTTT
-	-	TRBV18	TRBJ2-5	CASSLAGAEDTQYF	TGTGCCAGCTCACTGGCGGGGGCGGAGGACACCCAGTACTTC
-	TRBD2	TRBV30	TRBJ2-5	CAWQGLVRETQYF	TGTGCCTGGCAGGGACTAGTAAGGGAGACCCAGTACTTC
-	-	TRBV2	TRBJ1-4	CASSELGRGNEKLFF	TGTGCCAGCAGTGAACTGGGTAGGGGGAATGAAAAACTGTTTTTT
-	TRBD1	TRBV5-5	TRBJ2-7	CASSLMGQTYEQYF	TGTGCCAGCAGCTTGATGGGACAGACCTACGAGCAGTACTTC
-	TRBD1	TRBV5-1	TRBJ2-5	CASSLVQGAEETQYF	TGCGCCAGCAGCTTGGTACAGGGGGCCGAAGAGACCCAGTACTTC
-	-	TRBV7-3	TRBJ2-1	CASSFTRDSYNEQFF	TGTGCCAGCAGCTTCACCCGAGATTCCTACAATGAGCAGTTCTTC
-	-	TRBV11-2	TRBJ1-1	CASSAGRNTEAFF	TGTGCCAGCAGCGCGGGCAGGAACACTGAAGCTTTCTTT